This T cell receptor (beta chain) was profiled in a study of shared clonotypes between healthy human individuals. Study-level information: The plates for each donor numbered three CD4 naive, three CD4 memory, two CD8 naive and one CD8 memory.

The protocol was immunoSEQ multiplex PCR, while the TCRdb copy is restricted to in-frame clones and leaves out a portion. Counted here are 2 million to 3 million clones, under 95% occurring once; the ten biggest clones make up 0.36%. This sequence originates from a man between 18 and 29 years old in good health. Some clones in this sample may be carry-over from other donors' samples. Sequenced input: naive CD4+ T cells from PBMCs. Subset here: CD45RA+ positively selected.

The CDR3 nucleotides read TGTGCCAGTACGTTTGGCGGGACAGGGAGGAGGAACACTGAAGCTTTCTTT. Protein sequence: CASTFGGTGRRNTEAFF. The chain combines TRBV19 with TRBJ1-1; 9 bases are shared with TRBD1. Germline loops: CDR1 LNHDA, CDR2 SQIVND (reference sequence). This CDR3 is 17 amino acids long. V shed 7 bases and J 1 base; nucleotides not matched to a gene: 13. Full variable domain (remainder filled in from reference TRBV19 and TRBJ1-1): DGGITQSPKYLFRKEGQNVTLSCEQNLNHDAMYWYRQDPGQGLRLIYYSQIVNDFQKGDIAEGYSVSREKKESFPLTVTSAQKNPTAFYLCASTFGGTGRRNTEAFFGQGTRLTVV.